Sequencing of this T cell receptor beta chain was carried out in a study of spatial heterogeneity in lung cancer. Every TCR cDNA molecule bore its own unique molecular identifier. TCRdb redid the calling of the 5' RACE reads with MiXCR, one entry per CDR3 protein. The table has about 82,000 distinct CDR3 sequences, roughly 12% seen once. Time point meaning: sample taken at primary tumor resection. Tumor, nontumor lung or frozen PBMC supplied whole RNA, sequenced without sorting. The sample holds a few counts of this clonotype. Germline assignment: CDR1 KGHSH and CDR2 LQKENI. Trimming took off 3 bases at V and 7 bases at J, with 13 bases between the two ends. The length of the CDR3 is 14 residues.

This sample comprised PBMCs, obtained at surgery. The sequence came from a male donor with early-stage non-small cell lung cancer. The chain combines TRBV18 with TRBJ2-1, with a weak D call TRBD2 (6 bases). As DNA, the CDR3 is TGTGCCAGCTCACCTACCGGGAGATTGAATGAGCAGTTCTTC. It encodes CASSPTGRLNEQFF.